The clone carrying this T cell receptor (beta chain) was seen only once. Participating donors were healthy, HIV-negative adults free of recent acute infections or vaccinations. This sample is drawn from a study of shared clonotypes between healthy human individuals. Researchers divided each subset's genomic DNA evenly across several immunoSEQ plates. Measured with immunoSEQ multiplex PCR; TCRdb has only the in-frame clones, and not every one. The sample contains approximately 510,000 clones, around 79% of which appear only once. The TCR was taken from a woman aged 40 to 49 in good health. Some clones in this sample may be carry-over from other donors' samples. The sample taken for sequencing was PBMCs.

Here the CDR3 reads CASSLGVRILRRGELFF. For the CDR3, the DNA is TGTGCCAGCAGTTTAGGTGTGCGAATCCTACGGCGGGGGGAGCTGTTTTTT. This sequence joins TRBV28 and TRBJ2-2; D gene unclear. The CDR3 consists of 17 residues. The V and J ends lost 2 bases and 8 bases respectively, with 21 bases between them. Per germline, CDR1 MDHEN and CDR2 SYDVKM.